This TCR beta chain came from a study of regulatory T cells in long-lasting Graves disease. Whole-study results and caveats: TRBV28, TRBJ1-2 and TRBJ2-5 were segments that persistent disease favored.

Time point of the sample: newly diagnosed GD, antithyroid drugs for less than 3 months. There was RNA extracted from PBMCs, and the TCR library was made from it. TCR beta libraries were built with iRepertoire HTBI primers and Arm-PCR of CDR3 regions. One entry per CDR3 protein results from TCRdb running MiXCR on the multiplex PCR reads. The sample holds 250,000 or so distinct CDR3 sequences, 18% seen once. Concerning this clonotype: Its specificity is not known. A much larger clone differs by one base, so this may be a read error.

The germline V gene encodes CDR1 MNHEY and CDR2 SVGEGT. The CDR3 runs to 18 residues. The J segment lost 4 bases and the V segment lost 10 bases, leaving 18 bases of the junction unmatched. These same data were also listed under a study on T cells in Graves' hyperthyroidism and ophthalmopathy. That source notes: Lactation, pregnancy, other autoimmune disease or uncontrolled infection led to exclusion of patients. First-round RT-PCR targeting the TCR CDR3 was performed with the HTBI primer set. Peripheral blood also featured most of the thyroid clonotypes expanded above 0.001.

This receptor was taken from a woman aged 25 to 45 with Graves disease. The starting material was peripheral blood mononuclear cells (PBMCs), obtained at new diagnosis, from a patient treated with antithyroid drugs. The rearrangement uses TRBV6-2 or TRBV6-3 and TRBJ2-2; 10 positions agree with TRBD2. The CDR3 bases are TGTGCCACCGATGGGAGTCAGCGGGGGGGCCTCAGCACCGGGGAGCTGTTTTTT. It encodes CATDGSQRGGLSTGELFF.